This TCR beta chain derives from a study of T cell responses to AZD1222 COVID-19 vaccine. Whole-study findings and limits: Only a handful of people who got AZD1222 tested seropositive at baseline. Repertoire sampling was restricted to post-peak T cell response timepoints. Mostly white British, mostly female donors; authors suggested clonal diversity may be underestimated.

Comment on this clone: The antigen remains undetermined.

CDR1 is SEHNR and CDR2 is FQNEAQ in the germline V gene (reference sequence). The CDR3 is made up of 15 amino acids. The V gene lost 5 bases and the J gene lost 3 bases, with 14 bases spanning the gap. Clones were sequenced by immunoSEQ multiplex PCR, and TCRdb holds only the in-frame ones, with some missing. This table holds under 150,000 clones, approximately 91% found once. The sequences come from peripheral blood, collected 28 days after the second AZD1222 dose. The chain has TRBV7-9 and TRBJ2-1; a weak D match, TRBD1 (5 bases). The clonotype originates from an adult who received the AZD1222 COVID-19 vaccine. The CDR3 region has the DNA TGTGCCAGCAGCAACGAAGGGGCCCTCTACAATGAGCAGTTCTTC. Its protein is CASSNEGALYNEQFF. Using reference TRBV7-9 and TRBJ2-1 for the parts outside the CDR3, the full variable domain is DTGVSQNPRHKITKRGQNVTFRCDPISEHNRLYWYRQTLGQGPEFLTYFQNEAQLEKSRLLSDRFSAERPKGSFSTLEIQRTEQGDSAMYLCASSNEGALYNEQFFGPGTRLTVL.